Listed here are 25 T cell receptor beta chains from one sample, sequenced in a study of blood T cell repertoires in COVID-19. Sequenced by immunoSEQ multiplex PCR; TCRdb stores in-frame clones only, minus some. The repertoire holds 250,000 to 350,000 clones, with around four fifths as singletons. The specimen was peripheral blood. Source of these receptors: a woman aged 50 to 60 with active or convalescent COVID-19.

The V gene is TRBV7-8, the J gene TRBJ1-1; D possibly corresponds to TRBD1 (6 bases). The CDR3 contains 15 residues. V gave up 5 bases and J gave up 1 base, with 14 bases separating them. Germline V gives CDR1 SGHVS, CDR2 FQNEAQ. This CDR3 reads CASSIRQVQNTEAFF. The DNA of the CDR3 is TGTGCCAGCAGCATCAGACAGGTCCAGAACACTGAAGCTTTCTTT.

The chain employs TRBV2 and TRBJ2-4; D possibly corresponds to TRBD2 (5 bases). Trimming took off 5 bases at V and 3 bases at J, with 11 bases between the two ends. Germline CDR1 SNHLY, CDR2 FYNNEI. The CDR3 covers 14 residues. CDR3 DNA: TGTGCCAGCAGTAATTCAGCGGTCAAAAACATTCAGTACTTC. Amino acid sequence: CASSNSAVKNIQYF.

Note on this clone: A much larger clone differs by one base, so this may be a read error. The chain combines TRBV11-2 with TRBJ2-7; the D is unclear. The CDR3 extends over 12 amino acids. Deletions cut 2 bases from V and 1 base from J, with 3 bases between. Per the germline V gene, CDR1 is SGHAT and CDR2 is FQNNGV. The CDR3 nucleotides read TGTGCCAGCAGCTTACAGTCCTACGAGCAGTACTTC. This encodes CASSLQSYEQYF.

The chain recombines TRBV6-2 or TRBV6-3 with TRBJ1-5, with 8 bases matching TRBD1. The ends lost 4 bases at V and 4 bases at J; junction bases unmatched: 3. The CDR3 runs 14 residues. Germline loops: CDR1 MNHEY, CDR2 SVGEGT. This chain's CDR3 is CASSSRQGNQPQHF. The CDR3 DNA sequence: TGTGCCAGCAGTTCGAGACAGGGGAATCAGCCCCAGCATTTT.

V gene TRBV9 combines with J gene TRBJ2-1; 9 positions match TRBD2. This CDR3 contains 15 residues. V trimming: 0 bases; J trimming: 2 bases; junction bases outside the gene matches: 0. CDR1 is SGDLS and CDR2 is YYNGEE in the germline V gene. In nucleotides, the CDR3 is TGTGCCAGCAGCGTAGTAGCGGGGGCCTACAATGAGCAGTTCTTC. This gives the protein CASSVVAGAYNEQFF. Variable domain in full (rest from reference TRBV9 and TRBJ2-1): DSGVTQTPKHLITATGQRVTLRCSPRSGDLSVYWYQQSLDQGLQFLIQYYNGEERAKGNILERFSAQQFPDLHSELNLSSLELGDSALYFCASSVVAGAYNEQFFGPGTRLTVL.

In regard to this clone: Different DNA sequences within this sample yield the same CDR3. The gene calls are TRBV7-2 and TRBJ2-7; D gene unclear. The CDR3 contains 13 residues. The ends were cut back, 2 bases at V and 0 bases at J, with 5 bases in the middle. CDR1 SGHTA and CDR2 FQGNSA come from the germline V gene. The CDR3 region has the DNA TGTGCCAGCAGCTTATCGGGCTCCTACGAGCAGTACTTC. It encodes CASSLSGSYEQYF. The full variable domain, its missing parts supplied by reference TRBV7-2 and TRBJ2-7, is GAGVSQSPSNKVTEKGKDVELRCDPISGHTALYWYRQSLGQGLEFLIYFQGNSAPDKSGLPSDRFSAERTGGSVSTLTIQRTQQEDSAVYLCASSLSGSYEQYFGPGTRLTVT.

The chain is built from TRBV18 and TRBJ2-3; D is uncertain. With 3 bases removed from V and 1 base from J, the gap between germline ends came to 11 bases. The CDR3 totals 15 residues. CDR1 is KGHSH and CDR2 is LQKENI in the germline V gene. The CDR3 sequence is CASSPNKRRTDTQYF. CDR3 nucleotides: TGTGCCAGCTCACCGAACAAACGCCGCACAGATACGCAGTATTTT.

CDR3 residues: CASSLQGSPGELFF. The DNA of the CDR3 is TGTGCCAGCAGCCTCCAGGGGAGCCCCGGGGAGCTGTTTTTT. The chain joins TRBV11-3 to TRBJ2-2, with a possible D match to TRBD1 (6 bases). The CDR3 sequence is 14 residues long. Germline lookup yields CDR1 SGHNT and CDR2 YENEEA. Trimming cost V 5 bases and J 6 bases, with 13 bases left between them.

This chain joins TRBV28 and TRBJ2-7; D is perhaps TRBD2 (6 bases). This CDR3 contains 15 residues. Germline CDR1 is MDHEN and CDR2 is SYDVKM. The ends were cut back, 6 bases at V and 0 bases at J, with 15 bases in the middle. The CDR3 sequence: CASRLIGGDSYEQYF. DNA for the CDR3: TGTGCCAGCAGATTAATAGGAGGGGACTCCTACGAGCAGTACTTC.

This chain links TRBV30 with TRBJ1-2, with 7 nucleotides matching TRBD1. This CDR3 spans 11 amino acids. V was clipped by 2 bases and J by 8 bases; unmatched bases: 2. CDR1 and CDR2 from the germline V gene are GTSNPN and SVGIG (reference sequence). In DNA, the CDR3 is TGTGCCTGGAGTCAAGGGGGCGGCTACACCTTC. Translation: CAWSQGGGYTF.

This chain connects TRBV28 to TRBJ2-1, with TRBD1 as a possible D gene (5 bases). The CDR3 length is 16 residues. The V end was cut by 5 bases, the J end by 6 bases, with 20 bases between. Germline loops: CDR1 MDHEN, CDR2 SYDVKM. CDR3 region: CASSPLAGSGLNEQFF. As DNA, the CDR3 is TGTGCCAGCAGTCCCCTCGCAGGTTCAGGGCTCAATGAGCAGTTCTTC. The full variable domain, in which reference TRBV28 and TRBJ2-1 provide the parts outside the CDR3, is DVKVTQSSRYLVKRTGEKVFLECVQDMDHENMFWYRQDPGLGLRLIYFSYDVKMKEKGDIPEGYSVSREKKERFSLILESASTNQTSMYLCASSPLAGSGLNEQFFGPGTRLTVL.

The CDR3 DNA reads as TGTGCCAGCAGCCAGGACAGGGCACCCCAGCATTTT. It yields the protein CASSQDRAPQHF. The rearrangement uses TRBV12-3 or TRBV12-4 and TRBJ1-5; 8 bases are a match to TRBD1. The ends lost 6 bases at V and 10 bases at J; junction bases unmatched: 5. This CDR3 has 12 amino acids.

The chain has TRBV3-1 (or the pseudogene TRBV3-2) and TRBJ2-3, with 7 nucleotides matching TRBD2. This CDR3 is built from 17 residues. CDR1 LGHDT and CDR2 YNNKEL come from the germline V gene (reference sequence). V trimming: 2 bases; J trimming: 3 bases; junction bases outside the gene matches: 11. The CDR3 nucleotides read TGTGCCAGCAGCCAATACATTGCGGGAGATGGTACAGATACGCAGTATTTT. It yields the protein CASSQYIAGDGTDTQYF.

The chain carries TRBV4-1 and TRBJ1-5; TRBD1 is a possible D gene (5 bases). The CDR3 runs 15 residues. V lost 4 bases, J lost 6 bases, and 16 bases lay in between. In germline, CDR1 is MGHRA, CDR2 YSYEKL. CDR3 DNA sequence: TGCGCCAGCAGCCCCGGGCAGGGTAGGCGTCAGCCCCAGCATTTT. Its translation: CASSPGQGRRQPQHF.

J is TRBJ1-2 and V is TRBV19, with TRBD1 identical over 7 bases. Germline V gene lookup returns CDR1 LNHDA and CDR2 SQIVND (reference sequence). This CDR3 is built from 12 residues. V was clipped by 8 bases and J by 8 bases; unmatched bases: 8. This chain's CDR3 is CASQSTGAGYTF. CDR3 sequence (DNA): TGTGCCAGTCAATCTACAGGGGCCGGCTACACCTTC.

V usage is TRBV10-3 and J usage is TRBJ2-1, with 8 positions matching TRBD1. Germline lookup yields CDR1 ENHRY and CDR2 SYGVKD. The CDR3 length is 15 residues. J was trimmed by 4 bases and V by 9 bases; bases with no gene match: 11. CDR3 sequence (DNA): TGTGCCATAAAAATTGGACAGGGCCTTTACAATGAGCAGTTCTTC. It codes for CAIKIGQGLYNEQFF.

The V call is TRBV19, the J call TRBJ2-2; 8 bases map to TRBD2. V dropped 5 bases and J dropped 4; count of bases not matched to a gene: 12. Germline CDR1 is LNHDA and CDR2 is SQIVND (reference sequence). The CDR3 contains 17 residues. The DNA for the CDR3 is TGTGCCAGTAGTCCCCCAACGGCGGGAGGACTCACCGGGGAGCTGTTTTTT. Translating gives CASSPPTAGGLTGELFF.

The chain couples TRBV5-1 to TRBJ1-1, with 8 nucleotides matching TRBD1. V lost 2 bases to trimming and J lost 0 bases; unmatched junction nucleotides: 3. Germline V CDR1 and CDR2: SGHRS, YFSETQ. This CDR3 spans 15 amino acids. CDR3 bases: TGCGCCAGCAGCTTACAGGGGGACATGAACACTGAAGCTTTCTTT. Amino acids: CASSLQGDMNTEAFF.

CDR3 DNA: TGTGCCACCAGCGGCGGGAGGGTTCGCACAGATACGCAGTATTTT. The encoded protein is CATSGGRVRTDTQYF. The J gene is TRBJ2-3, the V gene TRBV15, with 9 bases lining up with TRBD2. The CDR3 covers 15 residues. Trimming at V came to 5 bases and at J to 1 base, leaving 4 bases not matched to a gene. Germline V lookup: CDR1 LNHNV, CDR2 YYDKDF (reference sequence).

The chain joins TRBV2 to TRBJ2-7; D gene ambiguous. Germline values: CDR1 SNHLY, CDR2 FYNNEI. Trimming removed 1 base at V and 0 bases at J, with 10 bases between. The CDR3 is 15 amino acids. CDR3 loop: CASSEVSVSSYEQYF. For the CDR3, the DNA is TGTGCCAGCAGTGAAGTGTCGGTGAGCTCCTACGAGCAGTACTTC. The full variable domain, completed using reference TRBV2 and TRBJ2-7, is EPEVTQTPSHQVTQMGQEVILRCVPISNHLYFYWYRQILGQKVEFLVSFYNNEISEKSEIFDDQFSVERPDGSNFTLKIRSTKLEDSAMYFCASSEVSVSSYEQYFGPGTRLTVT.

The rearrangement links TRBV6-5 to TRBJ1-2; 8 bases align to TRBD1. CDR1 is MNHEY and CDR2 is SVGAGI in the germline V gene. The CDR3 length is 14 residues. V trimming: 4 bases; J trimming: 8 bases; junction bases outside the gene matches: 9. This CDR3 is CASSFRQGAFGYTF. CDR3 nucleotide sequence: TGTGCCAGCAGTTTCAGGCAGGGGGCTTTCGGCTACACCTTC.

This chain links TRBV20-1 with TRBJ2-7; 9 bases match TRBD2. This CDR3 is built from 14 residues. CDR1 is DFQATT, CDR2 SNEGSKA, per germline (reference sequence). J lost 3 bases, V lost 3 bases, and 6 bases had no gene match. CDR3 in DNA: TGCAGTGCTAGTGGGAGTAGCGGGAGCTACGAGCAGTACTTC. This sequence encodes CSASGSSGSYEQYF.

The chain combines TRBV7-8 with TRBJ2-2, with TRBD2 matching over 13 bases. Unmatched junction bases numbered 6, after V lost 5 bases and J lost 6 bases. This CDR3 region has 16 residues. Germline CDR1 and CDR2: SGHVS and FQNEAQ. CDR3 region: CASSPRLAGGSGELFF. CDR3 in DNA: TGTGCCAGCAGCCCTAGACTAGCGGGAGGTTCCGGGGAGCTGTTTTTT.

The rearrangement joins TRBV5-1 to TRBJ1-1; tentative D call: TRBD1 (6 bases). V dropped 0 bases and J dropped 4 bases, with 16 bases sitting between them. Germline lookup yields CDR1 SGHRS and CDR2 YFSETQ. The CDR3 spans 16 residues. This chain's CDR3 is CASSLVGSGEGTEAFF. CDR3 DNA sequence: TGCGCCAGCAGCTTGGTTGGGTCAGGGGAAGGCACTGAAGCTTTCTTT.

The CDR3 sequence: CASSPPGLGETDTQYF. CDR3 nucleotide sequence: TGTGCCAGCTCACCGCCGGGGTTGGGCGAGACAGATACGCAGTATTTT. The gene calls are TRBV18 and TRBJ2-3, with D possibly TRBD2 on 5 matching bases. V was cut by 3 bases and J by 3 bases, with 16 bases left in between. Germline CDR1 is KGHSH and CDR2 is LQKENI. The CDR3 is made up of 16 amino acids.